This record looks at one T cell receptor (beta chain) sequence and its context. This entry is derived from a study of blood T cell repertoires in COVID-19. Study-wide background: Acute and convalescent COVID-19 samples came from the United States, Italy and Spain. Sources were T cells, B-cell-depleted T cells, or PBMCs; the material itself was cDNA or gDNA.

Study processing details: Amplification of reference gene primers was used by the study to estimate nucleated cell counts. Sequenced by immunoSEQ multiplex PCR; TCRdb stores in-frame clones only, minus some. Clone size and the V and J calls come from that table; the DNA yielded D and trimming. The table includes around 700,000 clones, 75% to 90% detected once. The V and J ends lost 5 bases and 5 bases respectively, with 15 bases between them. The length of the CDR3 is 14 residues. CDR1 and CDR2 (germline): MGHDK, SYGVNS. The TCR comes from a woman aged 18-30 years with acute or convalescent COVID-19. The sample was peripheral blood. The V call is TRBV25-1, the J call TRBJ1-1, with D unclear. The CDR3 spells CASSRFSDLTEAFF. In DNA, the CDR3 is TGTGCCAGCAGTAGGTTTAGCGACCTAACTGAAGCTTTCTTT.